The 25 T cell receptor beta chains in this list originate from one sample, sequenced in a study of CD8+CD57+ T cells in acquired aplastic anemia. Genomic DNA, serving as template, underwent TCR beta VDJ and CDR3 profiling. One entry per CDR3 protein results from TCRdb running MiXCR on the reads. Of around 180,000 distinct CDR3 sequences listed, roughly 50% are singletons. The authors sequenced patients whose flow cytometry had shown CD8+CD57+ cell expansion. The material sequenced was sorted CD4+, CD8+, or CD8+CD57+ T cells (not recorded which) from PBMCs. The receptors stem from a human donor with aplastic anemia.

The chain couples TRBV19 to TRBJ2-7, with a weak D call TRBD2 (5 bases). The length of the CDR3 is 15 residues. Trimming took off 5 bases at V and 2 bases at J, with 16 bases between the two ends. Per the germline V gene, CDR1 is LNHDA and CDR2 is SQIVND (reference sequence). This chain's CDR3 is CASSFPRTPTYEQYF. CDR3 coding DNA: TGTGCCAGTAGTTTCCCCCGGACTCCAACCTACGAGCAGTACTTC.

This clonotype was recorded at least ten times. V gene TRBV2 combines with J gene TRBJ2-6; 10 bases map to TRBD1. Germline CDR1 and CDR2: SNHLY and FYNNEI. Trimming at V came to 2 bases and at J to 0 bases, leaving 7 bases not matched to a gene. The CDR3 is 19 amino acids. This CDR3 reads CASSEPGQGLFSGANVLTF. As DNA, the CDR3 is TGTGCCAGCAGTGAACCGGGACAGGGGTTATTCTCTGGGGCCAACGTCCTGACTTTC.

V and J are TRBV24-1 and TRBJ1-2; D not resolved. Germline CDR1 and CDR2: KGHDR and SFDVKD. CDR3 length: 14 amino acids. Trimming pared 7 bases from V and 7 bases from J, leaving 18 bases between. CDR3 bases: TGTGCCACCAGCCCCGCGGGGTACGTTGGTGGCTACACCTTC. It specifies CATSPAGYVGGYTF.

Comments on this clonotype: At one end the junction does not follow the germline gene, possibly because of a read error. The rearrangement links TRBV29-1 to TRBJ2-2; 7 nucleotides match TRBD1. The CDR3 is 13 amino acids. Germline V lookup: CDR1 SQVTM, CDR2 ANQGSEA. The CDR3 sequence is CSVGAGGNRGAVF. The CDR3 bases are TGCAGCGTCGGGGCAGGGGGTAACCGGGGAGCTGTTTTT.

This clonotype was detected many times. This chain connects TRBV10-1 to TRBJ2-1; 12 bases match TRBD2. The CDR3 runs to 15 residues. The V segment lost 8 bases and the J segment 1 base; nucleotides outside the gene matches: 3. Germline CDR1 and CDR2: WNHNN and SYGVQD (reference sequence). This chain's CDR3 is CASAGTSGSYNEQFF. CDR3 nucleotide sequence: TGCGCCAGCGCCGGGACTAGCGGGTCCTACAATGAGCAGTTCTTC.

This clonotype appeared a few times. The V and J genes are TRBV3-1 and TRBJ2-5; TRBD2 agrees at 10 bases. V lost 1 base and J lost 5; bases outside the gene matches: 7. The CDR3 spans 16 residues. Germline CDR1 and CDR2: LGHDT and YNNKEL (reference sequence). DNA for the CDR3: TGTGCCAGCAGCCAAGGGGCAGCGGGAGGGGGGGAGACCCAGTACTTC. The encoded protein is CASSQGAAGGGETQYF.

This clonotype has more than one count but fewer than ten. V gene TRBV29-1 combines with J gene TRBJ2-7; TRBD2 matches at 7 bases. Losses at the gene ends were 3 bases for V and 0 bases for J; bases not matched to a gene: 8. Germline lookup yields CDR1 SQVTM and CDR2 ANQGSEA. CDR3 length equals 15 residues. Here the CDR3 DNA reads TGCAGCGTTGATTCCCCAGCGGGGAGCTCCTACGAGCAGTACTTC. Translation gives CSVDSPAGSSYEQYF.

At least ten counts were recorded for this clonotype. This chain connects TRBV19 to TRBJ1-2; perhaps TRBD1 as D (5 bases). CDR1 is LNHDA and CDR2 is SQIVND in the germline V gene (reference sequence). This CDR3 contains 15 residues. With 7 bases removed from V and 0 bases from J, the gap between germline ends came to 15 bases. The DNA for the CDR3 is TGTGCCAGTACGGGGACGGGGCAGACTAACTATGGCTACACCTTC. Translation: CASTGTGQTNYGYTF.

The chain has TRBV30 and TRBJ1-1; D is possibly TRBD1 (6 bases). Looked up from germline, CDR1 is GTSNPN and CDR2 is SVGIG (reference sequence). With 2 bases removed from V and 4 bases from J, the gap between germline ends came to 14 bases. The length of the CDR3 is 14 residues. CDR3 region: CAWSPVGGSTEAFF. CDR3 DNA: TGTGCCTGGAGTCCTGTAGGGGGGAGCACTGAAGCTTTCTTT.

The chain employs TRBV15 and TRBJ2-3; possible D gene TRBD1, 5 bases. From germline, CDR1 is LNHNV and CDR2 YYDKDF (reference sequence). Trimming took off 5 bases at V and 2 bases at J, with 8 bases between the two ends. The CDR3 runs to 13 residues. This CDR3 is CATSQQDTDTQYF. As DNA, the CDR3 is TGTGCCACCAGCCAACAGGACACAGATACGCAGTATTTT.

V gene TRBV7-9 combines with J gene TRBJ2-2; D is ambiguous. Trimming stripped 7 bases from V and 8 bases from J, with 8 bases between. The germline CDR1 and CDR2 sequences are SEHNR and FQNEAQ (reference sequence). The CDR3 extends over 11 amino acids. DNA for the CDR3: TGTGCCAGCATGGGTGGAGGGGAGCTGTTTTTT. This gives the protein CASMGGGELFF.

The gene calls are TRBV5-4 and TRBJ2-5; TRBD1 matches at 8 bases. The junction had 11 bases not matched to a gene; V was cut back by 5 bases and J by 5 bases. The CDR3 runs to 15 residues. CDR1 is SGHNT, CDR2 YYREEE, per germline (reference sequence). CDR3 residues: CASRARQGSTETQYF. The CDR3 bases are TGTGCCAGCAGGGCCAGACAGGGGAGTACCGAGACCCAGTACTTC.

In its sample, this clonotype was seen many times. This chain links TRBV9 with TRBJ1-2; TRBD1 agrees at 11 bases. After removal of 3 bases from V and 8 bases from J, the junction contained 6 bases not matched to a gene. Germline CDR1 reads SGDLS; CDR2 reads YYNGEE. The CDR3 contains 14 residues. This chain's CDR3 is CASSADRGRGGYTF. In DNA, the CDR3 is TGTGCCAGCAGCGCGGACAGGGGGCGGGGAGGCTACACCTTC.

In the case of this clonotype: A much more abundant neighbour one base away suggests this may be a read error. The chain combines TRBV29-1 with TRBJ2-2; no reliable D call. V gave up 3 bases and J gave up 2 bases, with 7 bases separating them. Germline values: CDR1 SQVTM, CDR2 ANQGSEA. CDR3 length: 13 residues. The CDR3, as DNA: TGCAGCGTTGATAGGCAAAACACCGGGGAGCTGTTTTTT. Translating it yields CSVDRQNTGELFF.

This rearrangement joins TRBV7-8 to TRBJ2-7; no firm D call. Germline V CDR1 and CDR2: SGHVS, FQNEAQ. V was cut by 5 bases and J by 3 bases, with 8 bases left in between. The CDR3 runs to 12 residues. The CDR3 sequence: CASSPVVYEQYF. The CDR3 DNA reads as TGTGCCAGCAGCCCGGTAGTCTACGAGCAGTACTTC.

V gene TRBV19 combines with J gene TRBJ1-2; D might be TRBD1 (6 bases). Germline V gives CDR1 LNHDA, CDR2 SQIVND (reference sequence). Trimming took off 6 bases at V and 4 bases at J, with 12 bases between the two ends. The CDR3 length is 13 residues. CDR3 nucleotide sequence: TGTGCCAGTAGGACCGGGACACTCTATGGCTACACCTTC. It specifies CASRTGTLYGYTF.

The chain joins TRBV19 to TRBJ2-5, with 7 nucleotides matching TRBD2. The CDR3 loop spans 13 amino acids. Germline CDR1 and CDR2: LNHDA and SQIVND (reference sequence). Trimming took 5 bases from V and 4 from J; bases not matched to a gene: 4. CDR3: CASSASGGETQYF. The CDR3 bases are TGTGCCAGTAGTGCTTCGGGGGGAGAGACCCAGTACTTC.

This clonotype has at least ten counts. The J gene is TRBJ2-7, the V gene TRBV7-2, with D possibly being TRBD1 or TRBD2 (5 bases each). V was trimmed by 5 bases and J by 6 bases, leaving 17 bases between them. Germline V gene sequence: CDR1 SGHTA, CDR2 FQGNSA. This CDR3 has 14 amino acids. The CDR3 DNA sequence: TGTGCCAGCAGCCGTGGGGGTTACGCCTCCGAGCAGTACTTC. As protein: CASSRGGYASEQYF.

The rearrangement links TRBV25-1 to TRBJ1-5; 8 nucleotides agree with TRBD1. This CDR3 spans 15 amino acids. Germline V lookup: CDR1 MGHDK, CDR2 SYGVNS. The junction had 5 bases not matched to a gene; V was cut back by 4 bases and J by 3 bases. For the CDR3, the DNA is TGTGCCAGCAGTGGGGGGACAGGTGACAATCAGCCCCAGCATTTT. Its translation: CASSGGTGDNQPQHF.

This clonotype was counted many times. The chain has TRBV19 and TRBJ2-5; 8 bases align to TRBD1. This CDR3 region has 18 residues. V lost 3 bases and J lost 3; bases outside the gene matches: 15. Germline values: CDR1 LNHDA, CDR2 SQIVND (reference sequence). The CDR3 nucleotides read TGTGCCAGTAGTATCCCTGACCAATTGGGACAGGTAAAAGAGACCCAGTACTTC. Its protein is CASSIPDQLGQVKETQYF.

V usage is TRBV24-1 and J usage is TRBJ2-3; 10 nucleotides line up with TRBD2. The CDR3 loop spans 16 amino acids. Germline V gives CDR1 KGHDR, CDR2 SFDVKD. With V trimmed by 4 bases and J by 1 base, 4 bases remained unmatched. The CDR3 loop reads CATSERTSGGTDTQYF. The DNA of the CDR3 is TGTGCCACCAGTGAGCGTACTAGCGGGGGCACAGATACGCAGTATTTT.

This clonotype was counted at least ten times. The rearrangement links TRBV28 to TRBJ1-1, with a tentative D call TRBD1 (6 bases). Germline CDR1 reads MDHEN; CDR2 reads SYDVKM. The CDR3 sequence is 14 residues long. The V end lost 5 bases, the J end lost 3 bases, and 13 bases lay between the germline ends. In DNA, the CDR3 is TGTGCCAGCAGTACACAGGGACTGGACACTGAAGCTTTCTTT. This encodes CASSTQGLDTEAFF.

The rearrangement joins TRBV24-1 to TRBJ2-3, with TRBD2 matching 8 bases. The CDR3 consists of 16 residues. J lost 4 bases, V lost 3 bases, and 8 bases had no gene match. Per germline, CDR1 KGHDR and CDR2 SFDVKD. The CDR3 loop reads CATSDVSGRESDTQYF. The CDR3 DNA reads as TGTGCCACCAGTGATGTAAGCGGGAGAGAGTCAGATACGCAGTATTTT.

V is TRBV7-6 and J is TRBJ2-2; the D gene could be TRBD1 or TRBD2 (6 bases each). The CDR3 length is 18 residues. V was clipped by 1 base and J by 0 bases, with 15 bases between them. Looked up from germline, CDR1 is SGHVS and CDR2 is FNYEAQ. CDR3 sequence (DNA): TGTGCCAGCAGCTTAGTGGCCGGGGGCGGAACGAACACCGGGGAGCTGTTTTTT. Amino acid sequence: CASSLVAGGGTNTGELFF.

There are a few counts of this clonotype. J is TRBJ2-5 and V is TRBV7-6, with D perhaps TRBD2 (5 bases). This CDR3 contains 13 residues. The V and J ends lost 5 bases and 5 bases respectively, with 12 bases between them. Germline CDR1 is SGHVS and CDR2 is FNYEAQ. DNA of the CDR3: TGTGCCAGCAGCACCTGGGAGCGGGAGACCCAGTACTTC. It yields the protein CASSTWERETQYF.